Following are 19 T cell receptor beta chains from one sample sequenced in a study of blood T cell repertoires in COVID-19. Profiling relied on immunoSEQ multiplex PCR, and the TCRdb table lists in-frame clones only, not all of them. The top ten hold roughly 4.5% of the sample, which has 110,000 to 150,000 clones, 75% to 85% seen once. Specimen: peripheral blood. Receptor source: a man in his fifties or sixties with acute or convalescent COVID-19.

The chain combines TRBV5-6 with TRBJ1-4; D call uncertain. From germline, CDR1 is SGHDT and CDR2 YYEEEE. Trimming pared 4 bases from V and 4 bases from J, leaving 14 bases between. This CDR3 comprises 15 residues. CDR3 sequence: CASSPLTQDNEKLFF. CDR3 in DNA: TGTGCCAGCAGCCCCCTGACCCAGGATAATGAAAAACTGTTTTTT.

The chain carries TRBV5-4 and TRBJ2-3; D call uncertain. V lost 4 bases, J lost 5 bases, and 17 bases lay in between. The CDR3 loop spans 15 amino acids. Looked up from germline, CDR1 is SGHNT and CDR2 is YYREEE (reference sequence). The CDR3 spells CASSPDLAQQDTQYF. CDR3 nucleotides: TGTGCCAGCAGCCCAGACTTGGCTCAACAAGATACGCAGTATTTT.

The V gene is TRBV19, the J gene TRBJ2-1, with 9 bases lining up with TRBD1. The V gene end was trimmed by 5 bases and the J gene end by 7 bases; junction bases not matched to a gene: 9. The V gene's germline CDR1 is LNHDA and CDR2 SQIVND (reference sequence). There are 15 residues in the CDR3. The CDR3 DNA follows: TGTGCCAGTAGTCGCTTACAGGGGGCCGGGAATGAGCAGTTCTTC. Translation gives CASSRLQGAGNEQFF. The full variable domain, rest sourced from reference TRBV19 and TRBJ2-1, is DGGITQSPKYLFRKEGQNVTLSCEQNLNHDAMYWYRQDPGQGLRLIYYSQIVNDFQKGDIAEGYSVSREKKESFPLTVTSAQKNPTAFYLCASSRLQGAGNEQFFGPGTRLTVL.

The CDR3: CASSLPVRQGTSGANVLTF. CDR3 sequence (DNA): TGTGCCAGCAGCTTACCCGTCCGACAGGGCACCTCTGGGGCCAACGTCCTGACTTTC. J is TRBJ2-6 and V is TRBV7-2; 7 positions match TRBD1. Germline trimming cut 2 bases from V and 0 bases from J; bases unmatched to any gene: 10. Germline V gene lookup returns CDR1 SGHTA and CDR2 FQGNSA. The CDR3 contains 19 residues.

The V and J genes are TRBV7-6 and TRBJ2-3, with a weak D call TRBD2 (6 bases). The CDR3 extends over 16 amino acids. Germline lookup yields CDR1 SGHVS and CDR2 FNYEAQ. With 5 bases removed from V and 1 base from J, the gap between germline ends came to 16 bases. The CDR3 nucleotides are TGTGCCAGCAGCAAAACGACTAGATCTCGCACAGATACGCAGTATTTT. This codes for CASSKTTRSRTDTQYF.

The chain couples TRBV27 to TRBJ1-1; tentative D call: TRBD1 (6 bases). The CDR3 is 14 residues long. V shed 5 bases and J shed 11 bases, with 21 bases lying between them. CDR1 and CDR2 from the germline V gene are MNHEY and SMNVEV (reference sequence). CDR3 nucleotides: TGTGCCAGCAGTAGCCCCCGGCAGGGGTTCCGTGCTTTCTTT. As protein: CASSSPRQGFRAFF.

This clone came up once. The V call is TRBV5-1, the J call TRBJ1-1, with D possibly matching TRBD1 (5 bases). Per the germline V gene, CDR1 is SGHRS and CDR2 is YFSETQ. V was cut by 4 bases and J by 3 bases, with 16 bases left in between. CDR3 length: 15 residues. This chain's CDR3 is CASSGPGLLDTEAFF. In DNA, the CDR3 is TGCGCCAGCAGCGGACCGGGACTGCTGGACACTGAAGCTTTCTTT.

The chain links TRBV20-1 to TRBJ2-7; unclear D gene. The germline V gene has CDR1 DFQATT and CDR2 SNEGSKA (reference sequence). The CDR3 covers 11 residues. V lost 3 bases, J lost 2 bases, and 5 bases lay in between. CDR3: CSASPAYEQYF. The CDR3 DNA sequence: TGCAGTGCTAGCCCTGCCTACGAGCAGTACTTC.

The rearrangement links TRBV18 to TRBJ2-7; D perhaps matches TRBD1 (6 bases). V was pared by 3 bases and J by 4 bases, with 16 bases between. CDR3 length: 15 amino acids. Germline V gene lookup returns CDR1 KGHSH and CDR2 LQKENI. The DNA of the CDR3 is TGTGCCAGCTCACCCTTCGGGGCAGGGGCATACGAGCAGTACTTC. Amino acid sequence: CASSPFGAGAYEQYF.

The chain joins TRBV5-5 to TRBJ2-7, with 9 bases aligning to TRBD1. The ends lost 1 base at V and 2 bases at J; junction bases unmatched: 4. Per the germline V gene, CDR1 is SGHKS and CDR2 is YYEKEE (reference sequence). This CDR3 contains 15 residues. The DNA of the CDR3 is TGTGCCAGCAGCTTGCAACAGGGGGCCCCCTACGAGCAGTACTTC. It is translated as CASSLQQGAPYEQYF.

This clone has only a few counts. The rearrangement uses TRBV5-1 and TRBJ1-4, with 7 bases lining up with TRBD1. CDR1 and CDR2 from the germline V gene are SGHRS and YFSETQ. J was trimmed by 3 bases and V by 4 bases; bases with no gene match: 9. CDR3 length: 16 residues. CDR3 bases: TGCGCCAGCAGCCTGGGAGGGGGCAGACCTAATGAAAAACTGTTTTTT. Protein: CASSLGGGRPNEKLFF. Using reference TRBV5-1 and TRBJ1-4 for the parts outside the CDR3, the full variable domain is KAGVTQTPRYLIKTRGQQVTLSCSPISGHRSVSWYQQTPGQGLQFLFEYFSETQRNKGNFPGRFSGRQFSNSRSEMNVSTLELGDSALYLCASSLGGGRPNEKLFFGSGTQLSVL.

The V and J genes are TRBV15 and TRBJ2-1; TRBD1 agrees at 7 bases. The trim removed 5 bases at V and 4 bases at J, leaving 5 bases unmatched. The CDR3 extends over 14 amino acids. Per germline, CDR1 LNHNV and CDR2 YYDKDF (reference sequence). The CDR3 nucleotides read TGTGCCACCAGCCGCGACAGGGATTACAATGAGCAGTTCTTC. Amino acid sequence: CATSRDRDYNEQFF.

This clone was counted only a few times. V usage is TRBV5-1 and J usage is TRBJ2-2; D gene uncertain. Germline loops: CDR1 SGHRS, CDR2 YFSETQ. The CDR3 loop spans 17 amino acids. The V and J ends lost 0 bases and 0 bases respectively, with 12 bases between them. CDR3 bases: TGCGCCAGCAGCTTGGAGTCTAGTGAAACGAACACCGGGGAGCTGTTTTTT. Amino acids: CASSLESSETNTGELFF.

The CDR3: CASKRAGQGGYEQYF. Written as DNA, the CDR3 is TGTGCCAGTAAACGGGCGGGACAGGGGGGCTACGAGCAGTACTTC. V usage is TRBV19 and J usage is TRBJ2-7; 11 nucleotides match TRBD1. J was trimmed by 3 bases and V by 7 bases; bases with no gene match: 8. The germline CDR1 and CDR2 sequences are LNHDA and SQIVND (reference sequence). This CDR3 region has 15 residues.

The chain joins TRBV6-5 to TRBJ2-3, with TRBD2 matching 7 bases. CDR3 length: 15 residues. CDR1 and CDR2 (germline): MNHEY, SVGAGI. The ends lost 0 bases at V and 5 bases at J; junction bases unmatched: 5. CDR3 nucleotides: TGTGCCAGCAGTTACTCTGCGGGAGAAGGAGATACGCAGTATTTT. It yields the protein CASSYSAGEGDTQYF.

The J gene is TRBJ2-5, the V gene TRBV27, with 9 nucleotides matching TRBD2. The CDR3 is 16 amino acids. After removal of 7 bases from V and 3 bases from J, the junction contained 12 bases not matched to a gene. Germline V gives CDR1 MNHEY, CDR2 SMNVEV (reference sequence). In nucleotides, the CDR3 is TGTGCCAGCAAACTTGCGGGCGGGAGGGCCGAAGAGACCCAGTACTTC. The encoded protein is CASKLAGGRAEETQYF.

This clone showed up many times. The chain has TRBV4-2 and TRBJ2-3; 8 positions agree with TRBD1. From germline, CDR1 is LGHNA and CDR2 YNFKEQ. The CDR3 is made up of 17 amino acids. V gave up 0 bases and J gave up 4 bases; unmatched junction bases: 9. CDR3 amino acids: CASSQEGAGQGADTQYF. CDR3 sequence (DNA): TGTGCCAGCAGCCAAGAAGGGGCAGGACAGGGTGCAGATACGCAGTATTTT.

This chain links TRBV12-3 or TRBV12-4 with TRBJ1-1; D is ambiguous. V was cut by 6 bases and J by 8 bases, with 16 bases left in between. This CDR3 has 13 residues. CDR3 in DNA: TGTGCCAGCAGCTCCCTGGCTAGTAAGGAAGCTTTCTTT. It codes for CASSSLASKEAFF.

The table lists this clone with a count of one. This chain links TRBV6-1 with TRBJ2-7, with 9 bases that match TRBD1. The CDR3 has 14 residues. Germline assignment: CDR1 MNHNS and CDR2 SASEGT. Trimming cost V 3 bases and J 4 bases; bases outside gene matches: 4. CDR3 coding DNA: TGTGCCAGCAGTGAGGGACAGGGTTCGTACGAGCAGTACTTC. Translation: CASSEGQGSYEQYF.